These T cell receptor beta chains were read from a single sample in a study of cytomegalovirus exposure and HLA in healthy donors. Measured with immunoSEQ multiplex PCR; TCRdb has only the in-frame clones, and not every one. The sample contains roughly 240,000 clones, around 78% of which appear only once. The sequenced material came from PBMCs. These receptors were collected from a boy aged 5-17 years in good health and CMV-seronegative. Both conserved end residues are part of each CDR3. D genes are given only for firm matches. Clone size is given for some rows only: seen once, a few or many times, or a class if the clone is expanded.

j_gene,v_gene,d_gene,abundance,CDR3nt,CDR3aa
TRBJ1-5,TRBV27,NA,few,TGTGCCAGCAGTTTACAGATTAGCAATCAGCCCCAGCATTTT,CASSLQISNQPQHF
TRBJ1-2,TRBV19,NA,NA,TGTGCCAGTAGTATAGGGGGCCAGACTCCCTATGGCTACACCTTC,CASSIGGQTPYGYTF
TRBJ2-3,TRBV29-1,NA,once,TGCAGCGTGGGGGCGTGGGGAGATACGCAGTATTTT,CSVGAWGDTQYF
TRBJ2-1,TRBV5-1,TRBD2,few,TGCGCCAGCAGCTTGGAGGCTAGCGGCAATGAGCAGTTCTTC,CASSLEASGNEQFF
TRBJ1-4,TRBV6-5,NA,NA,TGTGCCAGCAGGCGGAACAATGAAAAACTGTTTTTT,CASRRNNEKLFF
TRBJ2-7,TRBV7-2,NA,NA,TGTGCCAGCAGCTTGGAGGGCGATAGACTCGGCGGGCAGTACTTC,CASSLEGDRLGGQYF
TRBJ2-7,TRBV4-1,TRBD1,NA,TGCGCCAGCACCCCGACAGGGGGGTTCTACGAGCAGTACTTC,CASTPTGGFYEQYF
TRBJ2-5,TRBV2,NA,NA,TGTGCCAGCAGTGACGGCAGGTCACAAGAGACCCAGTACTTC,CASSDGRSQETQYF
TRBJ2-5,TRBV5-4,NA,NA,TGTGCCAGCAGCTTAGCCCAAACAGAGACAGGTCAAGAGTACTTC,CASSLAQTETGQEYF
TRBJ1-5,TRBV7-8,NA,NA,TGTGCCAGCAGCTTATGGGCTCCTGGGTCGGGCAATCAGCCCCAGCATTTT,CASSLWAPGSGNQPQHF
TRBJ2-5,TRBV5-6,NA,NA,TGTGCCAGCAGCTTCAGGGGTCCACAGGAGACCCAGTACTTC,CASSFRGPQETQYF
TRBJ1-2,TRBV11-2,NA,few,TGTGCCAGCAGCTTAGATCCAACAGGGACCTATGGCTACACCTTC,CASSLDPTGTYGYTF
TRBJ2-7,TRBV5-4,TRBD2,NA,TGTGCCAGCAGCTTGGGGGGAGCGGGAGGGACCTACGAGCAGTACTTC,CASSLGGAGGTYEQYF
TRBJ2-5,TRBV6-1,TRBD1,NA,TGTGCCAGCACCATGGGACAGGGCGAGACCCAGTACTTC,CASTMGQGETQYF
TRBJ2-7,TRBV2,NA,NA,TGTGCCAGCAGGATAGCGGAAACCTACGAGCAGTACTTC,CASRIAETYEQYF
TRBJ1-2,TRBV10-2,NA,few,TGCGCCAGCCTCGAGCGGGAAAAGGGTAACGGCTACACCTTC,CASLEREKGNGYTF
TRBJ2-5,TRBV7-9,NA,NA,TGTGCCAGCAGCCCCGAGGACAGATGGGAGACCCAGTACTTC,CASSPEDRWETQYF
TRBJ1-2,TRBV11-3,NA,NA,TGTGCCAGCAGCTTGGGGGGGTCCATAGTCTATGGCTACACCTTC,CASSLGGSIVYGYTF
TRBJ1-1,TRBV2,TRBD1,NA,TGTGCCAGCAGTGAGCCAGGGGGCAGGGGTGTTTTCTTT,CASSEPGGRGVFF
TRBJ1-2,TRBV19,NA,NA,TGTGCCAGTAGTAACCTGGGACAATTCAACTATGGCTACACCTTC,CASSNLGQFNYGYTF
TRBJ1-1,TRBV5-8,NA,few,TGTGCCAGCAGCTACAGGGCATCGAGGCGGACTGAAGCTTTCTTT,CASSYRASRRTEAFF
TRBJ1-5,TRBV2,NA,NA,TGTGCCAGCAGTGAAGGGCCAGGTAATCAGCCCCAGCATTTT,CASSEGPGNQPQHF
TRBJ2-7,TRBV6-1,TRBD2,NA,TGTGCCAGCAGTCACAATCGCGGGAGTTACGAGCAGTACTTC,CASSHNRGSYEQYF
TRBJ1-5,TRBV6-5,NA,NA,TGTGCCAGCAGTTACGGAGGGGCCCTCGGTCAGCCCCAGCATTTT,CASSYGGALGQPQHF
TRBJ2-3,TRBV27,NA,NA,TGTGCCAGCAGGGAGAGCACAGATACGCAGTATTTT,CASRESTDTQYF
TRBJ1-5,TRBV4-1,NA,few,TGCGCCAGCAGCCTTTCTGTGGGACACTCGAGGCATTTT,CASSLSVGHSRHF
TRBJ1-3,TRBV2,TRBD1,NA,TGTGCCAGCAGTGAAGCGGACACCCCGGGACAGAGATTT,CASSEADTPGQRF
TRBJ2-7,TRBV6-5,NA,NA,TGTGCCAGCAGCGACTCCCATACTCGCGAGCAGTACTTC,CASSDSHTREQYF
TRBJ2-7,TRBV2,NA,NA,TGTGCCAGCAAACACGACAGGCTCTCCCCCTACGAGCAGTACTTC,CASKHDRLSPYEQYF
TRBJ2-7,TRBV11-3,TRBD1,NA,TGTGCCAGCAGCTTAGCAGGGGGCCGGTTCGAGCAGTACTTC,CASSLAGGRFEQYF
TRBJ2-2,TRBV7-6,NA,once,TGTGCCAGCAGCTTAGAGGAGGCGTTGAACACCGGGGAGCTGTTTTTT,CASSLEEALNTGELFF
TRBJ2-1,TRBV7-9,TRBD2,NA,TGTGCCAGCAGCTTCGGAGCCGGGACTAGACCCTCAGATGAGCAGTTCTTC,CASSFGAGTRPSDEQFF
TRBJ2-7,TRBV5-1,TRBD1,NA,TGCGCCAGCAGCCTGGACAGGGAGCAGTACTTC,CASSLDREQYF
TRBJ2-2,TRBV6-5,NA,once,TGTGCCAGCAGTTACTACCGAGCGAACACCGGGGAGCTGTTTTTT,CASSYYRANTGELFF
TRBJ2-1,TRBV2,TRBD1,NA,TGTGCCAGCAGCCGTGGACAGGGCCTACCCTACAATGAGCAGTTCTTC,CASSRGQGLPYNEQFF
TRBJ1-2,TRBV27,TRBD1,NA,TGTGCCAGCAGCCGTCGACAGGGAGTCTATGGCTACCCCTTC,CASSRRQGVYGYPF
TRBJ2-7,TRBV2,TRBD2,few,TGTGCCAGCAGGCCCCGCAGCGGGGGGTACGAGCAGTACTTC,CASRPRSGGYEQYF
TRBJ1-5,TRBV6-1,TRBD1,NA,TGTGCCAGCCGGACAGGATCTAGGGCCCAGCATTTT,CASRTGSRAQHF
TRBJ2-7,TRBV15,TRBD1,once,TGTGCCACCAGCAACCGGGACAGGGACTACGAGCAGTACTTC,CATSNRDRDYEQYF
TRBJ2-3,TRBV5-1,NA,NA,TGCGCCAGCAGCTTGGATGAAGGAGAGGGTGGGCGTAGCACAGATACGCAGTATTTT,CASSLDEGEGGRSTDTQYF
TRBJ1-1,TRBV27,TRBD1,NA,TGTGCCAGCAGTCTGGGACAGGGGGCTTGGGCTTTCTTT,CASSLGQGAWAFF
TRBJ1-2,TRBV5-4,NA,NA,TGTGCCAGCAGCTTGGACAGTACCTATGGCTACACCTTC,CASSLDSTYGYTF
TRBJ1-2,TRBV12-5,TRBD1,NA,TGTGCTAGTCAATTCTTTCCCGGGACAGAGACTAACTATGGCTACACCTTC,CASQFFPGTETNYGYTF
TRBJ1-2,TRBV5-4,NA,NA,TGTGCCAGCACCGTTGGGGGAGGGGTGAACTATGGCTACACCTTC,CASTVGGGVNYGYTF
TRBJ1-2,TRBV4-1,TRBD1,NA,TGCGCCAGCAGCCAAGATCGGATCCCCAGGACAGGGCAGTATGGCTACACCTTC,CASSQDRIPRTGQYGYTF
TRBJ2-7,TRBV29-1,TRBD1,NA,TGCAGCGTTGGCAGGGACAGGGGGCTTACCGAGCAGTACTTC,CSVGRDRGLTEQYF
TRBJ1-2,TRBV5-1,TRBD1,NA,TGCGCCAGCAAAGACAGGGCGGGCCCTAACTATGGCTACACCTTC,CASKDRAGPNYGYTF
TRBJ1-3,TRBV10-3,TRBD1,NA,TGTGCCATCAGTGTACGGGACAGGGGGCGCGTAAACACCATATATTTT,CAISVRDRGRVNTIYF
TRBJ2-3,TRBV9,NA,NA,TGTGCCAGCAGCGTAGGAGGGGGGGCAGATACGCAGTATTTT,CASSVGGGADTQYF
TRBJ2-3,TRBV30,NA,once,TGTGCCTGGAATACCTGGCCCACAGATACGCAGTATTTT,CAWNTWPTDTQYF
TRBJ2-7,TRBV7-9,TRBD1,NA,TGTGCCAGCAGCTTTCATGGGACAGGCAGAACCTACGAGCAGTACTTC,CASSFHGTGRTYEQYF
TRBJ2-1,TRBV6-5,NA,NA,TGTGCCAGCAGTTCTAAGGAGGGCCGCTCCTACAATGAGCAGTTCTTC,CASSSKEGRSYNEQFF